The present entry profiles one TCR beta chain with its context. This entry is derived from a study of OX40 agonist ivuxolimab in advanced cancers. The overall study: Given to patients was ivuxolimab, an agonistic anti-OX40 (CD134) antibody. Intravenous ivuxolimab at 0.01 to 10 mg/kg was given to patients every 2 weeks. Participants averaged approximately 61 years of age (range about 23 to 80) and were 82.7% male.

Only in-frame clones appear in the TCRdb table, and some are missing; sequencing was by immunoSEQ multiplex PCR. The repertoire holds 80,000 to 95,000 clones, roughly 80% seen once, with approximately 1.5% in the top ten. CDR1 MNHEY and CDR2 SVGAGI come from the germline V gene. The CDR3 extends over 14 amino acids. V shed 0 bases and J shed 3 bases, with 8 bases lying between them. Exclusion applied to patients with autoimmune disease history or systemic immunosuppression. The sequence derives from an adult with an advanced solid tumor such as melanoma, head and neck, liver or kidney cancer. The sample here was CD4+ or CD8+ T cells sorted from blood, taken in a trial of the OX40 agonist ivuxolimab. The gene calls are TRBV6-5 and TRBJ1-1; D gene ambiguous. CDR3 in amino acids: CASSYSMRDTEAFF. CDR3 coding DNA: TGTGCCAGCAGTTACTCGATGAGGGACACTGAAGCTTTCTTT.